This T cell receptor (beta chain) was observed in a study of T cell clonotyping in hematopoietic cell transplantation. Whole-study findings and limits: Few recipient clonotypes overlapped donors; over 95% were de novo at given depth. Graft donor and pretransplant recipient Inverse Simpson Index values predicted broader posttransplant TCR diversity.

V was pared by 2 bases and J by 8 bases, with 6 bases of the junction left unmatched. Germline V gives CDR1 MNHEY, CDR2 SVGAGI. The length of the CDR3 is 16 residues. Concerning this clone itself: Its antigen is unknown.

The table came from immunoSEQ multiplex PCR; TCRdb's copy has only in-frame clones and leaves some out. Here the sample spans 27,000 or so clones, approximately 95% being singletons. The chain recombines TRBV6-5 with TRBJ2-1, with 13 bases matching TRBD2. This TCR was sampled from a man aged 45-60 years in good health. Some clones in this sample may be carry-over from other donors' samples. Sequences were obtained from peripheral blood mononuclear cells. The CDR3 is CASSYNGLAGVYEQFF. The CDR3 nucleotides are TGTGCCAGCAGTTACAACGGACTAGCGGGGGTCTATGAGCAGTTCTTC.